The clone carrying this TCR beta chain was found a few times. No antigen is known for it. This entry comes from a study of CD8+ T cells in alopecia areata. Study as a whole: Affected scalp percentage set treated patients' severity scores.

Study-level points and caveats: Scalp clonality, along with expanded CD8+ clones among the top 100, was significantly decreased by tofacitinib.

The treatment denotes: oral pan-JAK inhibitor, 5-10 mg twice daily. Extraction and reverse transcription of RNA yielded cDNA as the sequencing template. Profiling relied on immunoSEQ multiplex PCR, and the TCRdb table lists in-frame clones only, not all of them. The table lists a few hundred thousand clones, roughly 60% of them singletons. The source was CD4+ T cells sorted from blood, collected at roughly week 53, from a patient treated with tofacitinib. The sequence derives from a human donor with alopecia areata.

The CDR3 reads CASSPSTRADTQYF. The CDR3 coding sequence is TGTGCCAGCTCACCCTCGACTAGGGCAGATACGCAGTATTTT. The chain recombines TRBV18 with TRBJ2-3; tentative D call: TRBD2 (6 bases). The germline V and J ends were trimmed by 3 bases and 4 bases, with 11 bases remaining between them. This CDR3 comprises 14 residues. Germline V gives CDR1 KGHSH, CDR2 LQKENI. Full variable domain (rest looked up from reference TRBV18 and TRBJ2-3): NAGVMQNPRHLVRRRGQEARLRCSPMKGHSHVYWYRQLPEEGLKFMVYLQKENIIDESGMPKERFSAEFPKEGPSILRIQQVVRGDSAAYFCASSPSTRADTQYFGPGTRLTVL.